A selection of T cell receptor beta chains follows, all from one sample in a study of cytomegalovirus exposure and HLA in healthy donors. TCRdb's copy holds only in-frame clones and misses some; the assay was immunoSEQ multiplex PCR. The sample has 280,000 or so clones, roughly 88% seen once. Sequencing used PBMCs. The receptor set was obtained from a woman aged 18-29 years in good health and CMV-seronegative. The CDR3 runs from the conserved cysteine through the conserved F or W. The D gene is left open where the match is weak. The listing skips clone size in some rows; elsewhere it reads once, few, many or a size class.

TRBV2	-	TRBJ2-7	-	CATRNPSSYEQYF	TGTGCCACACGTAACCCGAGCTCCTACGAGCAGTACTTC
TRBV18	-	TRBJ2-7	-	CASSAAGTVFSYEQYF	TGTGCCAGCTCAGCCGCGGGGACAGTATTTTCCTACGAGCAGTACTTC
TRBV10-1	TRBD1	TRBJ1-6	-	CASSEQDRGNWMNSPLHF	TGCGCCAGCAGTGAGCAGGACAGGGGGAACTGGATGAATTCACCCCTCCACTTT
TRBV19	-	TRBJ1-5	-	CASSRKGRAWEIGQPQHF	TGTGCCAGTAGTAGGAAGGGCAGGGCTTGGGAAATAGGTCAGCCCCAGCATTTT
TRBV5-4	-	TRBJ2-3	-	CASGLVGGDTQYF	TGTGCCAGCGGCCTAGTCGGGGGAGATACGCAGTATTTT
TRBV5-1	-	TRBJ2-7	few	CASRGSGNSYEQYF	TGCGCCAGCCGGGGGTCCGGGAACTCCTACGAGCAGTACTTC
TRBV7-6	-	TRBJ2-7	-	CASSLLVIHEQYF	TGTGCCAGCAGCTTGCTAGTGATCCACGAGCAGTACTTC
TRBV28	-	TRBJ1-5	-	CASRGRQESYSNQPQHF	TGTGCCAGCAGGGGGAGACAGGAGTCTTATAGCAATCAGCCCCAGCATTTT
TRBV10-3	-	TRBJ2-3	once	CAIRTQASSLGTSTDTQYF	TGTGCCATCAGGACCCAAGCTAGTAGTCTTGGGACTAGCACAGATACGCAGTATTTT
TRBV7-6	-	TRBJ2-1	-	CASSLAEGRGNEQFF	TGTGCCAGCAGCTTAGCCGAGGGAAGAGGGAATGAGCAGTTCTTC
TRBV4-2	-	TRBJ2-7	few	CASSQDYHEQYF	TGTGCCAGCAGCCAAGACTACCACGAGCAGTACTTC
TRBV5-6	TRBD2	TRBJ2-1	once	CASSLSVGGPYNEQFF	TGTGCCAGCAGCTTGTCTGTGGGAGGGCCCTACAATGAGCAGTTCTTC
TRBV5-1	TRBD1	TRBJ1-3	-	CASREGTVAGNTIYF	TGCGCCAGCAGGGAAGGGACAGTAGCTGGAAACACCATATATTTT
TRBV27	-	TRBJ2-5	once	CASSSRSTGTFQETQYF	TGTGCCAGCAGTTCACGGTCGACAGGTACCTTCCAAGAGACCCAGTACTTC
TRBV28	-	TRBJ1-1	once	CASTVEGWATEAFF	TGTGCCAGCACCGTGGAGGGGTGGGCCACTGAAGCTTTCTTT
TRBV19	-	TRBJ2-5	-	CASSTSETGLETQYF	TGTGCCAGTAGTACGTCTGAAACAGGGCTGGAGACCCAGTACTTC
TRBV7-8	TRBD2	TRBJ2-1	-	CASSLYQWTSGGRGNEQFF	TGTGCCAGCAGCTTATACCAATGGACTAGCGGGGGGCGCGGCAATGAGCAGTTCTTC
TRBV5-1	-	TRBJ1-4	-	CASSEEHRAGEKLFF	TGCGCCAGCAGCGAGGAGCACAGGGCCGGTGAAAAACTGTTTTTT
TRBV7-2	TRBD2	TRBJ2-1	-	CASSPPGLASYNEQFF	TGTGCCAGCAGCCCCCCGGGACTAGCATCCTACAATGAGCAGTTCTTC
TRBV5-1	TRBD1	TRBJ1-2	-	CASSLGDRVYGYTF	TGCGCCAGCAGCTTGGGGGACAGGGTCTATGGCTACACCTTC
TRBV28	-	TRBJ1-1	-	CASSFAGAPAFF	TGTGCCAGCAGTTTCGCAGGGGCCCCAGCTTTCTTT
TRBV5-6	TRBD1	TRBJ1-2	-	CASSSEPPGQTYGYTF	TGTGCCAGCAGTTCCGAACCCCCGGGACAGACGTATGGCTACACCTTC
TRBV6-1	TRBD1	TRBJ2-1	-	CASSAMPRTGRNEQFF	TGTGCCAGCAGTGCGATGCCGCGGACAGGGAGGAATGAGCAGTTCTTC
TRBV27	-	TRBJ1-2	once	CASAFLPLDGYTF	TGTGCCAGCGCCTTCTTGCCCCTAGACGGCTACACCTTC
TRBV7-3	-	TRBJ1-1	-	CASSLTSTRNTEAFF	TGTGCCAGCAGCTTAACGAGTACTCGGAACACTGAAGCTTTCTTT
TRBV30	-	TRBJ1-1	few	CAWSVRGEAFF	TGTGCCTGGAGTGTCAGGGGTGAAGCTTTCTTT
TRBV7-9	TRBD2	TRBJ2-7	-	CASSFSGRAYEQYF	TGTGCCAGCAGCTTTAGCGGGAGGGCCTACGAGCAGTACTTC
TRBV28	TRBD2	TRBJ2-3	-	CASTLVLAGTDTQYF	TGTGCCAGCACCCTGGTACTAGCGGGCACAGATACGCAGTATTTT
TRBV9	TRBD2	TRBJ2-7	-	CASSVDGTSGTYEQYF	TGTGCCAGCAGCGTAGATGGGACTAGCGGGACCTACGAGCAGTACTTC
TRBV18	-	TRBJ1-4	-	CASSPLGEEKLFF	TGTGCCAGCTCACCACTTGGGGAGGAAAAACTGTTTTTT
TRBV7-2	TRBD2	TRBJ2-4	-	CASSLASGSWDIQYF	TGTGCCAGCAGCTTAGCTAGCGGGAGTTGGGACATTCAGTACTTC